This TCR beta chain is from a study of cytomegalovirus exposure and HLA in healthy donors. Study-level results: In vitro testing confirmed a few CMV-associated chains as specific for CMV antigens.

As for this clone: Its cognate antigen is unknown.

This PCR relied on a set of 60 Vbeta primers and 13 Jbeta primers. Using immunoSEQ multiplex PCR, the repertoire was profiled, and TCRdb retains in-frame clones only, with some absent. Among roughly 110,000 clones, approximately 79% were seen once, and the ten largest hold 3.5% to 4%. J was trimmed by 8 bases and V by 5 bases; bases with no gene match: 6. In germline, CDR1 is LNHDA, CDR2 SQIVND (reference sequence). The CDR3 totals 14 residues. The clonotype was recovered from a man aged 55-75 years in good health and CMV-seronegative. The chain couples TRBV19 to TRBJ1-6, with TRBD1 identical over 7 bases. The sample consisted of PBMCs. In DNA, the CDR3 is TGTGCCAGTAGTGAAACAGGGGAGGATTCACCCCTCCACTTT. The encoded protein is CASSETGEDSPLHF.